These 14 T cell receptor beta chains were sequenced from one sample in a study of T cells after yellow fever vaccination. Using its own MiXCR run on the 5' RACE reads, TCRdb lists one record per CDR3 protein. The repertoire holds roughly 240,000 distinct CDR3 sequences, with 6% to 8% as singletons. The input for sequencing was CD4+ T cells sorted from PBMCs, taken on the day of the yellow fever booster vaccination. The receptors stem from a man aged 25-40 years who received the YFV17D yellow fever vaccine.

This clonotype was recorded a few times. The CDR3 DNA reads as TGCGCCAGCAGTTTGTCTAGCACTTCCTACGAGCAGTACTTC. Its protein product is CASSLSSTSYEQYF. This chain connects TRBV5-1 to TRBJ2-7, with D possibly being TRBD2 (5 bases). The CDR3 length is 14 residues. V lost 5 bases to trimming and J lost 1 base, with 13 bases between them. Germline V gives CDR1 SGHRS, CDR2 YFSETQ.

This clonotype was counted a single time. V is TRBV7-9 and J is TRBJ2-5; possible D gene TRBD2, 5 bases. The ends were cut back, 0 bases at V and 5 bases at J, with 16 bases in the middle. This CDR3 comprises 16 residues. Germline CDR1 is SEHNR and CDR2 is FQNEAQ (reference sequence). Written as DNA, the CDR3 is TGTGCCAGCAGCTTAGCGGGAGCGAGGCAGAATGAGACCCAGTACTTC. It codes for CASSLAGARQNETQYF.

This clonotype came up many times. V and J are TRBV9 and TRBJ2-4; D not resolved. There are 14 residues in the CDR3. CDR1 is SGDLS and CDR2 is YYNGEE in the germline V gene. V was cut by 3 bases and J by 0 bases, with 7 bases left in between. This chain's CDR3 is CASSEDLAKNIQYF. CDR3 DNA: TGTGCCAGCAGCGAGGATCTAGCCAAAAACATTCAGTACTTC.

The chain employs TRBV30 and TRBJ2-7; D gene ambiguous. The CDR3 covers 13 residues. Germline CDR1 is GTSNPN and CDR2 is SVGIG (reference sequence). V was trimmed by 5 bases and J by 6 bases, leaving 17 bases between them. The CDR3 DNA reads TGTGCCTGGGGCGGTGACGGGTGGGGCGAGCAGTACTTC. It is translated as CAWGGDGWGEQYF.

This clonotype was found many times. The chain links TRBV12-3 or TRBV12-4 to TRBJ2-7, with TRBD2 matching 7 bases. Trimming removed 6 bases from V and 3 bases from J; junction bases left unmatched: 8. The CDR3 is 14 residues long. The CDR3 DNA reads TGTGCCAGCAGGGAAGCGGGATTGGGCTACGAGCAGTACTTC. This sequence encodes CASREAGLGYEQYF.

This clonotype was counted at least ten times. The V call is TRBV28, the J call TRBJ2-7; TRBD1 agrees at 8 bases. Germline CDR1 is MDHEN and CDR2 is SYDVKM. The CDR3 runs to 16 residues. V dropped 2 bases and J dropped 1; count of bases not matched to a gene: 7. The CDR3 nucleotides read TGTGCCAGCAGTTTAACCCCAGGGGGCCGATCCTACGAGCAGTACTTC. Protein: CASSLTPGGRSYEQYF.

This clonotype was recorded at least ten times. The genes are TRBV7-2 and TRBJ2-7, with 9 positions matching TRBD2. CDR1 SGHTA and CDR2 FQGNSA come from the germline V gene. V shed 2 bases and J 1 base; nucleotides not matched to a gene: 6. The CDR3 spans 16 residues. The DNA of the CDR3 is TGTGCCAGCAGCTTAACAGCGGGAGGCGGGTCCTACGAGCAGTACTTC. Encoded protein: CASSLTAGGGSYEQYF.

The J gene is TRBJ2-7, the V gene TRBV7-2; the D gene is possibly TRBD2 (7 bases). Germline loops: CDR1 SGHTA, CDR2 FQGNSA. CDR3 length: 14 residues. Trimming took 2 bases from V and 4 from J, leaving 12 bases between them. The CDR3, as DNA: TGTGCCAGCAGCTTAACGGGGGGCAGATACGAGCAGTACTTC. Encoded protein: CASSLTGGRYEQYF.

This clonotype was seen a few times. The V and J genes are TRBV7-2 and TRBJ2-7, with 11 bases matching TRBD2. With V trimmed by 6 bases and J by 7 bases, 8 bases remained unmatched. Germline V lookup: CDR1 SGHTA, CDR2 FQGNSA. The CDR3 loop spans 14 amino acids. CDR3 region: CASRVAGGPGEQYF. The CDR3 coding sequence is TGTGCCAGCAGGGTAGCGGGAGGGCCTGGTGAGCAGTACTTC.

In DNA form, the CDR3 reads TGCGCCAGCAGCTTGGAAGGACTAGCGGGAGTGGAGACCCAGTACTTC. It yields the protein CASSLEGLAGVETQYF. The chain is built from TRBV5-1 and TRBJ2-5, with TRBD2 identical over 13 bases. This CDR3 spans 16 amino acids. The ends lost 0 bases at V and 5 bases at J; junction bases unmatched: 4. CDR1 is SGHRS and CDR2 is YFSETQ in the germline V gene. Based on the CDR3 plus reference TRBV5-1 and TRBJ2-5, the full variable domain is KAGVTQTPRYLIKTRGQQVTLSCSPISGHRSVSWYQQTPGQGLQFLFEYFSETQRNKGNFPGRFSGRQFSNSRSEMNVSTLELGDSALYLCASSLEGLAGVETQYFGPGTRLLVL.

This clonotype was counted only a few times. This chain links TRBV20-1 with TRBJ2-4; no firm D call. The CDR3 covers 13 residues. Germline assignment: CDR1 DFQATT and CDR2 SNEGSKA (reference sequence). Trimming removed 5 bases from V and 2 bases from J, with 10 bases in between. DNA of the CDR3: TGCAGTGCTCTCCTATCCACCAAAAACATTCAGTACTTC. Amino acids: CSALLSTKNIQYF.

This clonotype was recorded many times. This chain links TRBV5-5 with TRBJ1-1, with 7 bases fitting TRBD1. The CDR3 spans 15 residues. The V segment lost 3 bases and the J segment 1 base; nucleotides outside the gene matches: 6. Germline-derived CDR1 and CDR2 are SGHKS and YYEKEE (reference sequence). CDR3 protein: CASSYTGVENTEAFF. Written as DNA, the CDR3 is TGTGCCAGCAGCTACACAGGGGTTGAGAACACTGAAGCTTTCTTT.

The J gene is TRBJ2-5, the V gene TRBV7-9; 7 bases fit TRBD1. Germline CDR1 and CDR2: SEHNR and FQNEAQ (reference sequence). The V and J ends lost 4 bases and 1 base, in that order; junction bases with no gene match: 6. CDR3 size: 15 residues. The CDR3: CASSSQGQRQETQYF. The CDR3 coding sequence is TGTGCCAGCAGCTCACAGGGACAGCGCCAAGAGACCCAGTACTTC. Complete variable domain (other parts from reference TRBV7-9 and TRBJ2-5): DTGVSQNPRHKITKRGQNVTFRCDPISEHNRLYWYRQTLGQGPEFLTYFQNEAQLEKSRLLSDRFSAERPKGSFSTLEIQRTEQGDSAMYLCASSSQGQRQETQYFGPGTRLLVL.

This clonotype came up a few times. The V call is TRBV5-4, the J call TRBJ2-5; D assignment may be TRBD1 or TRBD2 (5 bases each). CDR3 length equals 15 residues. Trimming left V 5 bases short and J 3 bases short, with 17 bases between. In germline, CDR1 is SGHNT, CDR2 YYREEE (reference sequence). The CDR3 DNA sequence: TGTGCCAGCAGTTCGGGGACGGGACCAAAAGAGACCCAGTACTTC. It specifies CASSSGTGPKETQYF.